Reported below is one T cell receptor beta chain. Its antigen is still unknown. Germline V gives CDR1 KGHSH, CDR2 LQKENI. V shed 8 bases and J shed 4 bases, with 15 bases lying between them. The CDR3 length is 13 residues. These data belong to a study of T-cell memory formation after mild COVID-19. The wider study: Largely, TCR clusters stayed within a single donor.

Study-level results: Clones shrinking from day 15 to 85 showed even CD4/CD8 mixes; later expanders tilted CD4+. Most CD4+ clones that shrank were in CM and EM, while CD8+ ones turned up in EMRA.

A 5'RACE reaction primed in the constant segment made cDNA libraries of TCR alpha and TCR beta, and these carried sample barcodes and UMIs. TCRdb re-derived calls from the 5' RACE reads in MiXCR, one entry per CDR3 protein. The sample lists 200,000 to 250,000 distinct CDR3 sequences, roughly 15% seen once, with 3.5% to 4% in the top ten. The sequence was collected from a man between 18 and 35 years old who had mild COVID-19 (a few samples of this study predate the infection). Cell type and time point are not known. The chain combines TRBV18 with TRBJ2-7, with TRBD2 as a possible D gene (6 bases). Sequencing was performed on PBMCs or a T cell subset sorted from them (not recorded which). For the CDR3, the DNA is TGTGCCAGCGCCCGGGAGTTGAATTACGAGCAGTACGTC. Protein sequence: CASARELNYEQYV.